What follows are 8 T cell receptor beta chains derived from one specimen sequenced in a study of CXCR3-negative and CXCR3-positive naive CD8 T cells. Points from the study as a whole: Hydrophobicity was higher for TRB CDR3s found in CXCR3-positive naive cells than in CXCR3-negative naive cells.

Libraries of TRB cDNA were made by 5' RACE and carried UMIs. With the 5' RACE reads reprocessed, TCRdb shows one record per CDR3 protein and no DNA. This sample's clone table lists 75,000 to 90,000 distinct CDR3 sequences. The antigens these receptors bind are not known. The sample was naive CXCR3+ CD8+ T cells from blood. Noted subset: CD45RO-CCR7+CD27+CD95- naive CD8+ T cells expressing CXCR3 (TNR3+). These receptors were obtained from a human donor in good health. Some clones in this sample may be carry-over from other donors' samples.

The rearrangement uses TRBV6-5 and TRBJ2-5; the D gene TCRdb calls, TRBD2, cannot be checked with no DNA. Germline CDR1 is MNHEY and CDR2 is SVGAGI. The CDR3 has 13 residues. CDR3 residues: CASSPQEGETQYF.

The genes are TRBV28 and TRBJ1-1; TCRdb proposes TRBD1, but this gene call is untestable without DNA. Looked up from germline, CDR1 is MDHEN and CDR2 is SYDVKM. This CDR3 is 13 amino acids long. CDR3: CASKDPGGTEAFF.

The rearrangement uses TRBV10-3 and TRBJ2-3; the D gene TCRdb calls, TRBD2, cannot be checked with no DNA. Germline V gene lookup returns CDR1 ENHRY and CDR2 SYGVKD. This CDR3 contains 13 residues. The CDR3 is CASRSGNTDTQYF.

The chain has TRBV13 and TRBJ2-3; no DNA is available, so the TRBD2 call from TCRdb remains unchecked. The CDR3 spans 16 residues. Germline loops: CDR1 PRHDT, CDR2 FYEKMQ (reference sequence). This CDR3 reads CASSGTTSGTTDTQYF.

The J gene is TRBJ2-7, the V gene TRBV2; TCRdb's D call, TRBD1, is unchecked because there is no DNA. The CDR3 contains 14 residues. Germline values: CDR1 SNHLY, CDR2 FYNNEI. The CDR3 sequence: CASKAGQGAYEQYF.

V usage is TRBV6-2 or TRBV6-3 and J usage is TRBJ2-3. Germline CDR1 and CDR2: MNHEY and SVGEGT. The CDR3 is made up of 13 amino acids. CDR3 region: CASSSLWKDTQYF.

This sequence joins TRBV9 and TRBJ2-7. The CDR3 totals 12 residues. Germline CDR1 SGDLS, CDR2 YYNGEE. The CDR3 sequence: CASSRGSYEQYF. The entire variable domain, with the rest obtained from reference TRBV9 and TRBJ2-7, is as follows: DSGVTQTPKHLITATGQRVTLRCSPRSGDLSVYWYQQSLDQGLQFLIQYYNGEERAKGNILERFSAQQFPDLHSELNLSSLELGDSALYFCASSRGSYEQYFGPGTRLTVT.

This sequence joins TRBV7-9 and TRBJ1-1; the D call from TCRdb, TRBD1, cannot be confirmed without DNA. Per germline, CDR1 SEHNR and CDR2 FQNEAQ (reference sequence). The CDR3 extends over 15 amino acids. The CDR3 spells CASSLDGGVNTEAFF.